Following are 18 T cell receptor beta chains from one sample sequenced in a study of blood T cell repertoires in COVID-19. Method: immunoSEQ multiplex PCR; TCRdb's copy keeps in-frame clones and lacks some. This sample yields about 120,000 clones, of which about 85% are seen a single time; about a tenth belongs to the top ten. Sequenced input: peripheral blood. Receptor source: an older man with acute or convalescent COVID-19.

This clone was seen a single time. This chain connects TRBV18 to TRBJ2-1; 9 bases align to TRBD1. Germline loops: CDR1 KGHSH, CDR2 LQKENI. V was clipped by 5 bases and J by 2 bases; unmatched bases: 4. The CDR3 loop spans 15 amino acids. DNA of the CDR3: TGTGCCAGCTCATCTCGACAGGGGGCCTACAATGAGCAGTTCTTC. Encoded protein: CASSSRQGAYNEQFF. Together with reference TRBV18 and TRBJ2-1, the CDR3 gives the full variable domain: NAGVMQNPRHLVRRRGQEARLRCSPMKGHSHVYWYRQLPEEGLKFMVYLQKENIIDESGMPKERFSAEFPKEGPSILRIQQVVRGDSAAYFCASSSRQGAYNEQFFGPGTRLTVL.

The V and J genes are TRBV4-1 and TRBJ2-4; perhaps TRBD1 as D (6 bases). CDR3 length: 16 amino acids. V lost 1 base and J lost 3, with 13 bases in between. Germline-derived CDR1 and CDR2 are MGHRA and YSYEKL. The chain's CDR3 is CASSQVRQGFKNIQYF. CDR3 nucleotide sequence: TGCGCCAGCAGCCAAGTAAGGCAGGGGTTCAAAAACATTCAGTACTTC.

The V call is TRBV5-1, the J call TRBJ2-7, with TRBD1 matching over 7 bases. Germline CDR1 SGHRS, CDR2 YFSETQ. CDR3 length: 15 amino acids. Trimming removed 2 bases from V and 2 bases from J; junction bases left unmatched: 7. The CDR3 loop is CASSFLRGLAYEQYF. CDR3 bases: TGCGCCAGCAGCTTTCTGAGGGGGCTCGCCTACGAGCAGTACTTC.

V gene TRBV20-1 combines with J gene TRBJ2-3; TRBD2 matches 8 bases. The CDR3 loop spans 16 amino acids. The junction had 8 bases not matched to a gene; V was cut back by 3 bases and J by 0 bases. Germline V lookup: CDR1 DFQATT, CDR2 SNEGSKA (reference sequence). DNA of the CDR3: TGCAGTGCTAGTAGGGCGGGAGGTACTAGCACAGATACGCAGTATTTT. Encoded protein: CSASRAGGTSTDTQYF.

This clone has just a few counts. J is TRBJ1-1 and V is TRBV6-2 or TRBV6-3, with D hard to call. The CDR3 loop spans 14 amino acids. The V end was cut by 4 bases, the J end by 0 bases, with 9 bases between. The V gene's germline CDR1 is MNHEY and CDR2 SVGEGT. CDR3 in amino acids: CASSSGLMNTEAFF. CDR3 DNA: TGTGCCAGCAGTTCCGGACTGATGAACACTGAAGCTTTCTTT.

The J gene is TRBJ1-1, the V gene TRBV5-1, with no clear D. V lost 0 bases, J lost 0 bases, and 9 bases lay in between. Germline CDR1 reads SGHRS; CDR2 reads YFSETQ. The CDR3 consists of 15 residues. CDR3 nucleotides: TGCGCCAGCAGCTTGGGCGGGAGGCTGAACACTGAAGCTTTCTTT. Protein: CASSLGGRLNTEAFF.

DNA of the CDR3: TGCAGTGCTAATGAAGCCACGGATACGCAGTATTTT. Translating gives CSANEATDTQYF. The V and J genes are TRBV20-1 and TRBJ2-3, with D unresolved. Germline CDR1 and CDR2: DFQATT and SNEGSKA (reference sequence). V shed 4 bases and J shed 6 bases, with 11 bases lying between them. This CDR3 contains 12 residues.

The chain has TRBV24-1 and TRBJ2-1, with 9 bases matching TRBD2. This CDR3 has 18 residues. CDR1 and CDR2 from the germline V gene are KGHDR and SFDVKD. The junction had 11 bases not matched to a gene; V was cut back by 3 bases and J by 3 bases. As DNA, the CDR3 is TGTGCCACCAGTGATCCGCGGGGAGCGGGAGGCCTCTACAATGAGCAGTTCTTC. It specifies CATSDPRGAGGLYNEQFF.

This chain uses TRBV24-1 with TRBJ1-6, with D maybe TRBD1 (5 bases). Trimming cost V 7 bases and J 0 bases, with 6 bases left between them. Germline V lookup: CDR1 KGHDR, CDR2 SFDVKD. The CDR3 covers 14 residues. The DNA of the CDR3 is TGTGCCACCAGCGACAGCTCCTATAATTCACCCCTCCACTTT. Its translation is CATSDSSYNSPLHF.

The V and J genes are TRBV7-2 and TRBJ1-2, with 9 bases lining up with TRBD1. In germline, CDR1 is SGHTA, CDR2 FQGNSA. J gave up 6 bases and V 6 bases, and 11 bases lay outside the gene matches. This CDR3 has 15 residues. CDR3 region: CASSLDRGTGNGYTF. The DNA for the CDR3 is TGTGCCAGCAGTCTTGACCGCGGGACAGGGAATGGCTACACCTTC.

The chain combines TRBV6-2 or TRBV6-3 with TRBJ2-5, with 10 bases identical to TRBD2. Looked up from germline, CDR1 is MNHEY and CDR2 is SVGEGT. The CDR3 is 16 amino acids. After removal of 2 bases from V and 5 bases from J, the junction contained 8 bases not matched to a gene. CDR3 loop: CASSYERGGRWETQYF. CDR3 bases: TGTGCCAGCAGTTACGAGCGGGGGGGCCGTTGGGAGACCCAGTACTTC.

For the CDR3, the DNA is TGTGCCAGCAGTCGACAGGGTGGGAATGAGCAGTTCTTC. Its translation: CASSRQGGNEQFF. The J gene is TRBJ2-1, the V gene TRBV6-4; 7 nucleotides line up with TRBD1. The germline gives CDR1 MRHNA, CDR2 SNTAGT. The CDR3 sequence is 13 residues long. V shed 5 bases, J shed 7 bases, and the junction held 5 bases outside the gene matches.

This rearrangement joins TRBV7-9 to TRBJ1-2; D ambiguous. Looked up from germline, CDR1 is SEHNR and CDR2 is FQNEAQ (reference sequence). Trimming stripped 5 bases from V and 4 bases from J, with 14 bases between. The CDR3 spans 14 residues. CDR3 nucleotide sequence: TGTGCCAGCAGCCGTTTCCTCTCGGGCTATGGCTACACCTTC. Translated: CASSRFLSGYGYTF.

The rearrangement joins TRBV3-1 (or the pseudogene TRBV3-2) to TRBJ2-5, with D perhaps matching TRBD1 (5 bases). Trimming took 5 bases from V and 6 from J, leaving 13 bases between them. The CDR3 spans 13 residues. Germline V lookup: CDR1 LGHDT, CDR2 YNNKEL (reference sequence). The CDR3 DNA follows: TGTGCCAGCAGCTCCCAGGGAAGGAAGACCCAGTACTTC. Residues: CASSSQGRKTQYF.

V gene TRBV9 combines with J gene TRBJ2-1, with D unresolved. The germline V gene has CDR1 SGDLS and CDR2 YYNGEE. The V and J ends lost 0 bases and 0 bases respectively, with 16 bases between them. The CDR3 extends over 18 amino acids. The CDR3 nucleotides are TGTGCCAGCAGCGTAGCTGTGGGCCCCTTGGGCTCCTACAATGAGCAGTTCTTC. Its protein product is CASSVAVGPLGSYNEQFF.

This CDR3 is CASSPDRNPYGYTF. The CDR3 DNA reads as TGTGCCAGCAGCCCCGACAGGAATCCCTATGGCTACACCTTC. The chain links TRBV5-4 to TRBJ1-2; weak D call: TRBD1 (6 bases). Germline-derived CDR1 and CDR2 are SGHNT and YYREEE (reference sequence). The V and J ends lost 4 bases and 4 bases respectively, with 14 bases between them. The CDR3 contains 14 residues.

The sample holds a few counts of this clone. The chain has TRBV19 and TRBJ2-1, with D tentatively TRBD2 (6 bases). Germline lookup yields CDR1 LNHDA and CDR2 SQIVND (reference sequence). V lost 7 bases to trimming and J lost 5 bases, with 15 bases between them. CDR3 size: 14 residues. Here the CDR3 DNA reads TGTGCCAGTAAAACTAGCACCCAGAACAATGAGCAGTTCTTC. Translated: CASKTSTQNNEQFF.

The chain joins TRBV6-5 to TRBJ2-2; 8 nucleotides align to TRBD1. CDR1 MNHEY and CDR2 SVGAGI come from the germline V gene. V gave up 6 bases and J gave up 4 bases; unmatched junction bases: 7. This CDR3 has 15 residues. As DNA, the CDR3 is TGTGCCAGCAGACCTGGACAGGGTGGCACCGGGGAGCTGTTTTTT. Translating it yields CASRPGQGGTGELFF.